This T cell receptor beta chain derives from a study of identical twins. Notes on the study in general: Findings depended on cross-sectional statistics rather than tracking the same donors.

Each CDR3 protein is one row after TCRdb ran MiXCR on the 5' RACE reads. The sample consists of a few hundred thousand distinct CDR3 sequences, approximately 8.3% of them appearing once. Germline V gives CDR1 SGHRS, CDR2 YFSETQ. This CDR3 spans 14 amino acids. V was cut by 4 bases and J by 4 bases, with 11 bases left in between. This clonotype was observed a few times. Its cognate antigen is unknown. These records were also assigned to another study, of yellow fever vaccine responses in identical twins.

This receptor was identified in a woman aged 18-29 years in good health. The genes are TRBV5-1 and TRBJ1-4; maybe TRBD1 (6 bases). The sequenced sample consisted of CD8+ T cells sorted from blood. CDR3 residues: CASSSGTINEKLFF. The CDR3 DNA is TGCGCCAGCAGCAGTGGGACAATTAATGAAAAACTGTTTTTT.